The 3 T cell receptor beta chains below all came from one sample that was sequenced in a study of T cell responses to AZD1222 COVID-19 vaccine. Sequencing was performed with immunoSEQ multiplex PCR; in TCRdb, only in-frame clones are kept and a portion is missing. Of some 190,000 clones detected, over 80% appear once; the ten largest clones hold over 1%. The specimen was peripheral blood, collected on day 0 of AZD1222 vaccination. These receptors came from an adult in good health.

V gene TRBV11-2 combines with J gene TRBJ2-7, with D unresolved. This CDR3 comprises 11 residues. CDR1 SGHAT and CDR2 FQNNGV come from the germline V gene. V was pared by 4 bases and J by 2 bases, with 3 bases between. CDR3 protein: CASSSAYEQYF. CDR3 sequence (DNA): TGTGCCAGCAGCTCCGCCTACGAGCAGTACTTC.

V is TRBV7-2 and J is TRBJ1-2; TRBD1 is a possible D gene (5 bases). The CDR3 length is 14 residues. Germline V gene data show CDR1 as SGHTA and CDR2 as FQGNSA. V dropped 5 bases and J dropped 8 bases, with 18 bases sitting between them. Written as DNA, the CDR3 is TGTGCCAGCAGCCCAAGACAGCCCCCTCGGGGCTACACCTTC. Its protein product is CASSPRQPPRGYTF.

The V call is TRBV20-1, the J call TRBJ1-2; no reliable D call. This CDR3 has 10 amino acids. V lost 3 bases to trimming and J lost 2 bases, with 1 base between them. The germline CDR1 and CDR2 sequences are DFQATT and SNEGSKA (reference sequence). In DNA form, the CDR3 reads TGCAGTGCTAGGAACTATGGCTACACCTTC. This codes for CSARNYGYTF.